Listed here are 9 T cell receptor beta chains from one sample, sequenced in a study of monozygotic twins with cystic fibrosis. TCRdb keeps only in-frame clones here, not all; method: immunoSEQ multiplex PCR. The sample lists some 32,000 clones, roughly 97% occurring once. The sample consisted of blood. Every receptor here comes from a girl aged 2 to 9 with cystic fibrosis.

Details on this clone: At one boundary the junction diverges from the germline segment, which might be a read error. This chain joins TRBV5-1 and TRBJ2-7, with TRBD1 matching 9 bases. CDR3 length: 14 amino acids. Germline V CDR1 and CDR2: SGHRS, YFSETQ. CDR3 sequence (DNA): TGTGCCAGCAGCTTGGGGACAGGGAGGTACGAGCAGTACTTC. Amino acids: CASSLGTGRYEQYF.

This chain links TRBV9 with TRBJ2-1, with 11 bases that match TRBD2. V gave up 4 bases and J gave up 4 bases; unmatched junction bases: 7. CDR1 and CDR2 (germline): SGDLS, YYNGEE. There are 16 residues in the CDR3. The CDR3 sequence is CASSPKLAGAYNEQFF. The CDR3 region has the DNA TGTGCCAGCAGCCCAAAACTAGCGGGAGCGTACAATGAGCAGTTCTTC. Combining the CDR3 with reference TRBV9 and TRBJ2-1 gives the whole variable domain DSGVTQTPKHLITATGQRVTLRCSPRSGDLSVYWYQQSLDQGLQFLIQYYNGEERAKGNILERFSAQQFPDLHSELNLSSLELGDSALYFCASSPKLAGAYNEQFFGPGTRLTVL.

The J gene is TRBJ2-7, the V gene TRBV4-1, with no clear D. CDR3 length: 15 amino acids. V was pared by 2 bases and J by 2 bases, with 13 bases between. Germline lookup yields CDR1 MGHRA and CDR2 YSYEKL. The CDR3 protein is CASSQQLILTYEQYF. CDR3 DNA: TGCGCCAGCAGCCAACAGTTGATCCTAACCTACGAGCAGTACTTC.

The chain is built from TRBV11-3 and TRBJ2-1, with a weak D call TRBD2 (6 bases). Between the trimmed V and J ends, which lost 8 bases and 6 bases, there was a span of 20 bases. The germline V gene encodes CDR1 SGHNT and CDR2 YENEEA. There are 15 residues in the CDR3. Here the CDR3 reads CASQPFGGTPNEQFF. The CDR3 nucleotides are TGTGCCAGCCAACCCTTTGGAGGGACCCCCAATGAGCAGTTCTTC.

The chain recombines TRBV5-1 with TRBJ2-3, with D tentatively TRBD2 (6 bases). V gave up 4 bases and J gave up 0 bases, with 12 bases separating them. The CDR3 loop spans 15 amino acids. Germline V gives CDR1 SGHRS, CDR2 YFSETQ. This CDR3 reads CASSQTGTSTDTQYF. CDR3 DNA sequence: TGCGCCAGCAGCCAGACCGGGACTAGCACAGATACGCAGTATTTT.

This chain uses TRBV7-9 with TRBJ1-5, with 8 positions matching TRBD1. Losses at the gene ends were 0 bases for V and 7 bases for J; bases not matched to a gene: 5. CDR1 and CDR2 from the germline V gene are SEHNR and FQNEAQ (reference sequence). CDR3 length: 15 residues. The CDR3 sequence: CASSLAAGGTQPQHF. The CDR3 region has the DNA TGTGCCAGCAGCTTAGCGGCAGGGGGCACGCAGCCCCAGCATTTT. The full variable domain, with the rest looked up from reference TRBV7-9 and TRBJ1-5, is DTGVSQNPRHKITKRGQNVTFRCDPISEHNRLYWYRQTLGQGPEFLTYFQNEAQLEKSRLLSDRFSAERPKGSFSTLEIQRTEQGDSAMYLCASSLAAGGTQPQHFGDGTRLSIL.

This sequence joins TRBV15 and TRBJ1-5, with a tentative D call TRBD1 (5 bases). The CDR3 is made up of 13 amino acids. The V end lost 8 bases, the J end lost 3 bases, and 11 bases lay between the germline ends. Germline V gives CDR1 LNHNV, CDR2 YYDKDF (reference sequence). CDR3 amino acids: CATSRGVNQPQHF. The CDR3 nucleotides read TGTGCCACCTCCCGGGGGGTCAATCAGCCCCAGCATTTT. The whole variable domain, remainder taken from reference TRBV15 and TRBJ1-5, is DAMVIQNPRYQVTQFGKPVTLSCSQTLNHNVMYWYQQKSSQAPKLLFHYYDKDFNNEADTPDNFQSRRPNTSFCFLDIRSPGLGDTAMYLCATSRGVNQPQHFGDGTRLSIL.

The V and J genes are TRBV12-5 and TRBJ1-5; TRBD1 might be the D (6 bases). This CDR3 is built from 15 residues. V was cut by 6 bases and J by 2 bases, with 14 bases left in between. Germline loops: CDR1 LGHNT, CDR2 FRNRAP. CDR3 in amino acids: CASGPGTIGNQPQHF. CDR3 bases: TGTGCTAGTGGACCCGGGACAATTGGCAATCAGCCCCAGCATTTT.

The chain combines TRBV11-2 with TRBJ1-1; 9 nucleotides align to TRBD1. V lost 4 bases to trimming and J lost 0 bases; unmatched junction nucleotides: 3. The CDR3 sequence is 15 residues long. CDR1 SGHAT and CDR2 FQNNGV come from the germline V gene. The CDR3 nucleotides are TGTGCCAGCAGCTGGGACAGGGTTGTGAACACTGAAGCTTTCTTT. Translating it yields CASSWDRVVNTEAFF.